This entry lists 8 T cell receptor beta chains sequenced from one sample in a study of T cells in Graves' hyperthyroidism and ophthalmopathy. From RNA transcripts, TCR beta CDR3 regions were amplified. First-round RT-PCR of the TCR CDR3 relied on the HTBI primer set. Each CDR3 protein is one row after TCRdb ran MiXCR on the multiplex PCR reads. This sample has fewer than 700,000 distinct CDR3 sequences, with about a sixth found just once. Sequenced material: blood. The receptor source for this set is a woman aged 18-29 years with Graves' ophthalmopathy.

The table lists this clonotype with many counts. This rearrangement joins TRBV6-4 to TRBJ2-7, with 8 bases lining up with TRBD2. In germline, CDR1 is MRHNA, CDR2 SNTAGT. J was trimmed by 4 bases and V by 2 bases; bases with no gene match: 7. The CDR3 is made up of 15 amino acids. Written as DNA, the CDR3 is TGTGCCAGCAGTGACGGCGGACTAGCCCCGTACGAGCAGTACTTC. It specifies CASSDGGLAPYEQYF.

This clonotype has ten or more counts. The chain is built from TRBV6-2 or TRBV6-3 and TRBJ2-1, with D uncertain. CDR3 length: 11 residues. Trimming stripped 2 bases from V and 6 bases from J, with 2 bases between. The V gene's germline CDR1 is MNHEY and CDR2 SVGEGT. The CDR3, as DNA: TGTGCCAGCAGTTACACCAATGAGCAGTTCTTC. This translates into CASSYTNEQFF.

This clonotype was observed many times. The chain joins TRBV6-5 to TRBJ1-1; 7 bases are a match to TRBD1. The junction had 4 bases not matched to a gene; V was cut back by 2 bases and J by 4 bases. The CDR3 sequence is 14 residues long. The V gene's germline CDR1 is MNHEY and CDR2 SVGAGI. The CDR3 reads CASSYDHRGTEAFF. The CDR3 DNA reads as TGTGCCAGCAGTTACGATCACAGGGGCACTGAAGCTTTCTTT.

The J gene is TRBJ2-1, the V gene TRBV12-3 or TRBV12-4, with 9 bases fitting TRBD2. The J segment lost 6 bases and the V segment lost 4 bases, leaving 7 bases of the junction unmatched. The CDR3 covers 15 residues. In DNA, the CDR3 is TGTGCCAGCAGTTCAGAAAGCGGGGGGTTCAATGAGCAGTTCTTC. Translating gives CASSSESGGFNEQFF.

V gene TRBV11-2 combines with J gene TRBJ1-6, with D uncertain. Germline-derived CDR1 and CDR2 are SGHAT and FQNNGV. Trimming took 2 bases from V and 5 from J, leaving 4 bases between them. This CDR3 is built from 13 residues. In nucleotides, the CDR3 is TGTGCCAGCAGCTTAACAGATAATTCACCCCTCCACTTT. Amino acid sequence: CASSLTDNSPLHF.

The chain joins TRBV4-1 to TRBJ2-2; 8 bases match TRBD2. Per germline, CDR1 MGHRA and CDR2 YSYEKL. The CDR3 is made up of 16 amino acids. V was pared by 0 bases and J by 6 bases, with 6 bases of the junction left unmatched. CDR3 sequence reads: CASSQDKREPAGELFF. As DNA, the CDR3 is TGCGCCAGCAGCCAAGATAAGCGGGAGCCGGCCGGGGAGCTGTTTTTT.

The chain joins TRBV2 to TRBJ2-7; D is unclear. Trimming stripped 11 bases from V and 2 bases from J, with 7 bases between. Germline V gene sequence: CDR1 SNHLY, CDR2 FYNNEI. The CDR3 extends over 10 amino acids. CDR3 DNA: TGTGCCTCGGTGGCCTACGAGCAGTACTTC. It codes for CASVAYEQYF.

The chain has TRBV5-4 and TRBJ2-5; D uncertain. The CDR3 runs to 14 residues. The ends were cut back, 4 bases at V and 2 bases at J, with 12 bases in the middle. Germline assignment: CDR1 SGHNT and CDR2 YYREEE (reference sequence). The CDR3 here is CASSALIGQETQYF. As DNA, the CDR3 is TGTGCCAGCAGCGCATTGATTGGGCAAGAGACCCAGTACTTC.